Only a few counts were recorded for the clone carrying this T cell receptor (beta chain). Its antigen is unidentified. TCRdb re-derived calls from the 5' RACE reads in MiXCR, one entry per CDR3 protein. This table has about 250,000 distinct CDR3 sequences, over 7% appearing once. These data originate in a study of CD8 T cells in ankylosing spondylitis. General observations from the study: Characteristic, it appeared, of ankylosing spondylitis blood was a TCR beta motif of seven or eight highly homologous variants. From matched ankylosing spondylitis synovial fluid, disease-linked clones were reportedly recovered at significantly enriched levels. Earlier work had already found some motif variants in reactive arthritis synovial fluid and blood. Disease-linked clones bore a CD8+ phenotype, appearing relatively rarely in peripheral blood.

This CDR3 comprises 14 residues. Trimming cost V 6 bases and J 14 bases, with 20 bases left between them. The germline V gene encodes CDR1 SGHDN and CDR2 FVKESK. The chain combines TRBV14 with TRBJ1-6; tentative D call: TRBD1 (6 bases). The sample taken for sequencing was blood, either unsorted or a sorted T cell fraction (not recorded which). The TCR was taken from a female donor with ankylosing spondylitis or in good health (not recorded which). The CDR3 region has the DNA TGTGCCAGCAGTCCCAACATCCCCAGGGGTGCCCTCCACTTT. Amino acid sequence: CASSPNIPRGALHF.